Presented here are 22 T cell receptor beta chains from one specimen sequenced in a study of OX40 agonist ivuxolimab in advanced cancers. Library preparation used the immunoSEQ multiplex PCR assay. The clones in this table, taken by TCRdb from immuneACCESS, are in-frame only. Not every clone is retained; where verified, under half of the shortfall comes from an unresolved V gene, and the cause of the rest is unknown. This sample is represented by roughly 56,000 clones; roughly 89% of them were singletons. The ten biggest clones cover around 0.56% of the sample. Sample: CD4+ or CD8+ T cells sorted from blood, taken in a trial of the OX40 agonist ivuxolimab. Every receptor here comes from an adult with an advanced solid tumor such as melanoma, head and neck, liver or kidney cancer.

The CDR3 loop reads CASSFHTKGSQPQHF. CDR3 DNA sequence: TGTGCCAGCAGCTTTCATACAAAAGGGAGCCAGCCCCAGCATTTT. The genes are TRBV5-6 and TRBJ1-5, with D unclear. Germline V gene sequence: CDR1 SGHDT, CDR2 YYEEEE. This CDR3 is built from 15 residues. Trimming pared 2 bases from V and 7 bases from J, leaving 16 bases between.

The J gene is TRBJ1-1, the V gene TRBV28, with D perhaps matching TRBD1 (5 bases). The CDR3 extends over 15 amino acids. Trimming cost V 5 bases and J 0 bases, with 13 bases left between them. Germline loops: CDR1 MDHEN, CDR2 SYDVKM. The CDR3 nucleotides read TGTGCCAGCAGTGGGACTCTACCCCTGAACACTGAAGCTTTCTTT. It specifies CASSGTLPLNTEAFF. Complete variable domain (other parts from reference TRBV28 and TRBJ1-1): DVKVTQSSRYLVKRTGEKVFLECVQDMDHENMFWYRQDPGLGLRLIYFSYDVKMKEKGDIPEGYSVSREKKERFSLILESASTNQTSMYLCASSGTLPLNTEAFFGQGTRLTVV.

This rearrangement joins TRBV4-2 to TRBJ1-2, with 9 bases matching TRBD1. Trimming took 0 bases from V and 8 from J; bases not matched to a gene: 4. The CDR3 sequence is 14 residues long. The germline V gene encodes CDR1 LGHNA and CDR2 YNFKEQ. Here the CDR3 DNA reads TGTGCCAGCAGCCAAGATGGGGACAGGGTGGGCTACACCTTC. It yields the protein CASSQDGDRVGYTF.

This chain connects TRBV20-1 to TRBJ1-2; D gene uncertain. CDR1 DFQATT and CDR2 SNEGSKA come from the germline V gene (reference sequence). The CDR3 has 11 residues. CDR3 sequence (DNA): TGCAGGTCCAGAGGAGACTATGGCTACACCTTC. Translated: CRSRGDYGYTF.

The gene calls are TRBV19 and TRBJ2-1; possibly TRBD2 for D (6 bases). Germline V CDR1 and CDR2: LNHDA, SQIVND (reference sequence). Deletions cut 10 bases from V and 4 bases from J, with 8 bases between. The CDR3 contains 11 residues. In DNA, the CDR3 is TGTGCCACTAGCGAGTACAATGAGCAGTTCTTC. Its translation is CATSEYNEQFF.

This clone was counted a few times. This chain links TRBV5-4 with TRBJ2-3, with TRBD2 matching 14 bases. The CDR3 runs to 15 residues. Unmatched junction bases numbered 11, after V lost 9 bases and J lost 8 bases. CDR1 and CDR2 (germline): SGHNT, YYREEE (reference sequence). The CDR3 loop is CAMTSGRVGYGTQYF. The CDR3 DNA is TGTGCCATGACTAGCGGGAGGGTTGGGTATGGTACGCAGTATTTT.

The chain couples TRBV7-9 to TRBJ2-1; 14 bases match TRBD2. V lost 2 bases and J lost 10; bases outside the gene matches: 13. CDR1 SEHNR and CDR2 FQNEAQ come from the germline V gene (reference sequence). The CDR3 spans 18 residues. The CDR3 region has the DNA TGTGCCAGCAGCTTAATATTGAGGGGGACTAGCGGGAGTTACGAGCAGTTCTTC. Encoded protein: CASSLILRGTSGSYEQFF. The full variable domain, with the rest looked up from reference TRBV7-9 and TRBJ2-1, is DTGVSQNPRHKITKRGQNVTFRCDPISEHNRLYWYRQTLGQGPEFLTYFQNEAQLEKSRLLSDRFSAERPKGSFSTLEIQRTEQGDSAMYLCASSLILRGTSGSYEQFFGPGTRLTVL.

The chain has TRBV30 and TRBJ1-3; no reliable D call. The V and J ends lost 0 bases and 1 base respectively, with 7 bases between them. Looked up from germline, CDR1 is GTSNPN and CDR2 is SVGIG (reference sequence). The length of the CDR3 is 14 residues. DNA for the CDR3: TGTGCCTGGAGTGTAGGAGTTTCTGGAAACACCATATATTTT. Protein: CAWSVGVSGNTIYF.

The chain joins TRBV28 to TRBJ1-5; no clear D gene. This CDR3 is 14 amino acids long. V was trimmed by 1 base and J by 9 bases, leaving 13 bases between them. The germline V gene encodes CDR1 MDHEN and CDR2 SYDVKM. CDR3 coding DNA: TGTGCCAGCAGTTTATACCGCCAAGGTGGGCCCCAGCATTTT. It codes for CASSLYRQGGPQHF. The full variable domain, in which reference TRBV28 and TRBJ1-5 provide the parts outside the CDR3, is DVKVTQSSRYLVKRTGEKVFLECVQDMDHENMFWYRQDPGLGLRLIYFSYDVKMKEKGDIPEGYSVSREKKERFSLILESASTNQTSMYLCASSLYRQGGPQHFGDGTRLSIL.

The chain has TRBV28 and TRBJ2-4; the match to TRBD2 covers 9 bases. Trimming at V came to 3 bases and at J to 0 bases, leaving 12 bases not matched to a gene. CDR3 size: 19 residues. Germline-derived CDR1 and CDR2 are MDHEN and SYDVKM. The chain's CDR3 is CASSFGSGSTNLAKNIQYF. The DNA for the CDR3 is TGTGCCAGCAGTTTTGGTAGCGGGAGTACCAACTTAGCCAAAAACATTCAGTACTTC.

CDR3 amino acids: CASSAQGAAGANVLTF. In nucleotides, the CDR3 is TGTGCCAGCAGCGCACAGGGGGCGGCTGGGGCCAACGTCCTGACTTTC. The rearrangement links TRBV11-2 to TRBJ2-6, with TRBD1 matching over 9 bases. This CDR3 contains 16 residues. The V gene end was trimmed by 5 bases and the J gene end by 2 bases; junction bases not matched to a gene: 4. In germline, CDR1 is SGHAT, CDR2 FQNNGV.

This chain links TRBV5-6 with TRBJ2-3; no reliable D call. Trimming stripped 4 bases from V and 2 bases from J, with 5 bases between. Germline loops: CDR1 SGHDT, CDR2 YYEEEE. This CDR3 is 12 amino acids long. The CDR3 sequence is CASSLDTDTQYF. The CDR3 region has the DNA TGTGCCAGCAGCCTCGACACAGATACGCAGTATTTT. Combining the CDR3 with reference TRBV5-6 and TRBJ2-3 gives the whole variable domain DAGVTQSPTHLIKTRGQQVTLRCSPKSGHDTVSWYQQALGQGPQFIFQYYEEEERQRGNFPDRFSGHQFPNYSSELNVNALLLGDSALYLCASSLDTDTQYFGPGTRLTVL.

CDR3 residues: CAISGPGTGGINVLTF. The CDR3 DNA sequence: TGTGCCATCAGTGGCCCCGGGACAGGGGGCATAAACGTCCTGACTTTC. The gene calls are TRBV10-3 and TRBJ2-6; the match to TRBD1 covers 12 bases. CDR1 and CDR2 (germline): ENHRY, SYGVKD. The CDR3 is made up of 16 amino acids. J gave up 10 bases and V 4 bases, and 8 bases lay outside the gene matches.

A few counts support this clone. The chain links TRBV7-6 to TRBJ2-7; 9 bases map to TRBD1. The CDR3 sequence is 14 residues long. V shed 3 bases and J 6 bases; nucleotides not matched to a gene: 6. Per the germline V gene, CDR1 is SGHVS and CDR2 is FNYEAQ. The CDR3 region has the DNA TGTGCCAGCAGCTTCGTACAGGGGGCGGGCGAGCAGTACTTC. Translating gives CASSFVQGAGEQYF.

This clone was counted a single time. The chain uses TRBV27 and TRBJ2-7, with TRBD2 matching over 8 bases. CDR3 length: 15 amino acids. Trimming at V came to 3 bases and at J to 2 bases, leaving 6 bases not matched to a gene. Germline assignment: CDR1 MNHEY and CDR2 SMNVEV (reference sequence). CDR3 coding DNA: TGTGCCAGCAGTTTTACGGGACTAGAGACCTACGAGCAGTACTTC. As protein: CASSFTGLETYEQYF.

This chain links TRBV14 with TRBJ2-3; 8 nucleotides align to TRBD2. V lost 3 bases, J lost 2 bases, and 4 bases stayed unmatched. Germline CDR1 and CDR2: SGHDN and FVKESK. The CDR3 is made up of 15 amino acids. Here the CDR3 DNA reads TGTGCCAGCAGCCACGGCGGGAGGTCCACAGATACGCAGTATTTT. Its protein is CASSHGGRSTDTQYF.

The chain carries TRBV30 and TRBJ2-3; a weak D match, TRBD2 (5 bases). This CDR3 is built from 15 residues. Germline assignment: CDR1 GTSNPN and CDR2 SVGIG (reference sequence). V gave up 5 bases and J gave up 0 bases, with 15 bases separating them. The CDR3: CAWGRGSPSTDTQYF. Written as DNA, the CDR3 is TGTGCCTGGGGAAGAGGGTCCCCTAGCACAGATACGCAGTATTTT.

The chain has TRBV11-3 and TRBJ2-1, with D possibly matching TRBD2 (6 bases). Germline V CDR1 and CDR2: SGHNT, YENEEA. V was clipped by 5 bases and J by 7 bases, with 12 bases between them. The length of the CDR3 is 13 residues. CDR3 amino acids: CASSKGLRNEQFF. The CDR3 nucleotides are TGTGCCAGCAGCAAGGGACTTCGAAATGAGCAGTTCTTC.

This rearrangement joins TRBV9 to TRBJ2-6, with 8 positions matching TRBD1. In germline, CDR1 is SGDLS, CDR2 YYNGEE. V shed 4 bases, J shed 0 bases, and the junction held 9 bases outside the gene matches. This CDR3 spans 18 amino acids. The CDR3 DNA sequence: TGTGCCAGCAGCCCCTCCGGGACAGGCCCCTCTGGGGCCAACGTCCTGACTTTC. Its translation is CASSPSGTGPSGANVLTF.

The V call is TRBV5-1, the J call TRBJ1-3; no clear D gene. The CDR3 is 15 residues long. The ends were cut back, 0 bases at V and 1 base at J, with 8 bases in the middle. Germline CDR1 and CDR2: SGHRS and YFSETQ. The CDR3 loop reads CASSLDADSGNTIYF. The CDR3 region has the DNA TGCGCCAGCAGCTTGGACGCCGATTCTGGAAACACCATATATTTT.

The chain employs TRBV30 and TRBJ2-5; D possibly corresponds to TRBD2 (6 bases). The CDR3 is 10 amino acids. The germline V gene encodes CDR1 GTSNPN and CDR2 SVGIG (reference sequence). V was pared by 5 bases and J by 7 bases, with 8 bases between. CDR3 DNA sequence: TGTGCCTGGGGGGGAGGGACCCAGTACTTC. It translates to CAWGGGTQYF.

The rearrangement joins TRBV19 to TRBJ2-7; TRBD2 might be the D (5 bases). The ends were cut back, 5 bases at V and 7 bases at J, with 12 bases in the middle. CDR1 LNHDA and CDR2 SQIVND come from the germline V gene (reference sequence). The CDR3 runs 12 residues. The CDR3 sequence: CASSLLGDEQYF. DNA for the CDR3: TGTGCCAGTAGTTTGCTGGGAGATGAGCAGTACTTC.